The source of this TCR beta chain is a study of blood T cell repertoires in COVID-19. Turning to the study itself: Sources were T cells, B-cell-depleted T cells, or PBMCs; the material itself was cDNA or gDNA.

This clone was counted a single time. The method was immunoSEQ multiplex PCR; TCRdb's version includes in-frame clones alone and lacks a portion of them. The table shows about 99,000 clones, with roughly 80% occurring only once. The Seattle patients joined while their infection was active and were tracked longitudinally afterward. The CDR3 is made up of 19 amino acids. The rearrangement links TRBV21-1 to TRBJ2-1; TRBD2, the table's D call, was not compared with the DNA. TRBV21-1 is a pseudogene locus. The receptor comes from a man aged 80 or over with COVID-19, enrolled during active disease. The sample comprised peripheral blood. CDR3 loop: CASSKGLAGGLVGGSEQFF. The CDR3 bases are TGTGCCAGCAGCAAAGGTCTAGCGGGAGGGCTGGTTGGAGGTAGTGAGCAGTTCTTC.